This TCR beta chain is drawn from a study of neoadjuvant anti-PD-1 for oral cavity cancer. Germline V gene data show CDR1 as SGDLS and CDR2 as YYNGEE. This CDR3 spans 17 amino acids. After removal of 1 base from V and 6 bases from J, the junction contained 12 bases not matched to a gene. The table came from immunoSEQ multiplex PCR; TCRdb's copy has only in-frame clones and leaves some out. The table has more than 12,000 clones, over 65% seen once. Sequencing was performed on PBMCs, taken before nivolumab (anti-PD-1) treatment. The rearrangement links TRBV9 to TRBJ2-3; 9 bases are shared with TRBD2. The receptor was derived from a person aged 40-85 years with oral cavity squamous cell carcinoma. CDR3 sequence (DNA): TGTGCCAGCAGCGTAACGACTAGCGGCTTACTGGGGGATACGCAGTATTTT. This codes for CASSVTTSGLLGDTQYF.